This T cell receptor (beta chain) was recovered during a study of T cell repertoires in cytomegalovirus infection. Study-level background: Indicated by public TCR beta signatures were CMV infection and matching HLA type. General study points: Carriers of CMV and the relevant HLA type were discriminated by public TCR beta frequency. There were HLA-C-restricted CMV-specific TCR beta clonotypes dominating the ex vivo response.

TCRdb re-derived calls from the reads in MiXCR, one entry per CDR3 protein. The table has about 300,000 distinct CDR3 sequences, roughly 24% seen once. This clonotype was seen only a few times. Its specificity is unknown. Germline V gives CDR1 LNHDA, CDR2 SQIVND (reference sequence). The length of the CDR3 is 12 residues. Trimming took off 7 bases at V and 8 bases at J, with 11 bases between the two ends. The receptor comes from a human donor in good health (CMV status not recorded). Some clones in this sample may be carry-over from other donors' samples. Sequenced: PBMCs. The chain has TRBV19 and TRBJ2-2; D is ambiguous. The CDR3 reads CASKTVSGELFF. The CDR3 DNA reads TGTGCCAGTAAGACGGTTTCAGGGGAGCTGTTTTTT.